The 21 T cell receptor beta chains in this list originate from one sample, sequenced in a study of cytomegalovirus exposure and HLA in healthy donors. PCR employed 60 Vbeta and 13 Jbeta primers. Profiling relied on immunoSEQ multiplex PCR, and the TCRdb table lists in-frame clones only, not all of them. The sample has under 200,000 clones; approximately 84% are singletons. The sequenced sample consisted of PBMCs. Receptor source: a woman in her 50s in good health and CMV-seropositive.

This clone has just a few counts. Here the CDR3 DNA reads TGTGCCAGCAGTTCCTCTAGCGGGACCAAAACAGATACGCAGTATTTT. Amino acids: CASSSSSGTKTDTQYF. The chain uses TRBV28 and TRBJ2-3; 9 bases are shared with TRBD2. With V trimmed by 4 bases and J by 3 bases, 8 bases remained unmatched. CDR1 is MDHEN and CDR2 is SYDVKM in the germline V gene. This CDR3 comprises 16 residues.

J is TRBJ1-2 and V is TRBV5-4, with 7 positions matching TRBD1. The CDR3 has 15 amino acids. CDR1 and CDR2 from the germline V gene are SGHNT and YYREEE (reference sequence). The trim removed 2 bases at V and 7 bases at J, leaving 11 bases unmatched. CDR3 protein: CASSFLDRVNSGYTF. In nucleotides, the CDR3 is TGTGCCAGCAGCTTTCTTGACAGGGTTAATAGTGGCTACACCTTC.

The rearrangement links TRBV29-1 to TRBJ1-3; D not resolved. The CDR3 runs 12 residues. Germline CDR1 reads SQVTM; CDR2 reads ANQGSEA. Trimming stripped 0 bases from V and 9 bases from J, with 9 bases between. CDR3 amino acids: CSVEELPGTIYF. The CDR3 nucleotides are TGCAGCGTTGAAGAACTCCCCGGCACCATATATTTT.

This rearrangement joins TRBV7-2 to TRBJ1-4; 7 positions match TRBD1. Germline CDR1 is SGHTA and CDR2 is FQGNSA. With 5 bases clipped from V and 3 bases from J, the junction kept 6 bases outside the gene matches. The CDR3 loop spans 15 amino acids. The CDR3 DNA sequence: TGTGCCAGCAGCCTAGACAGGGCGTCTAATGAAAAACTGTTTTTT. Amino acids: CASSLDRASNEKLFF.

This clone was seen once. V and J are TRBV18 and TRBJ1-2; TRBD1 might be the D (6 bases). V lost 3 bases and J 3 bases, leaving 11 bases between the germline ends. Germline-derived CDR1 and CDR2 are KGHSH and LQKENI. The CDR3 has 14 amino acids. CDR3: CASSPPGADYGYTF. CDR3 sequence (DNA): TGTGCCAGCTCACCCCCAGGGGCTGACTATGGCTACACCTTC.

The J gene is TRBJ1-2, the V gene TRBV28; D might be TRBD1 (6 bases). Germline V gene sequence: CDR1 MDHEN, CDR2 SYDVKM. The CDR3 length is 14 residues. Trimming cost V 7 bases and J 5 bases, with 17 bases left between them. The CDR3 DNA reads TGTGCCAGCACCGGGCCGGCAGGGGCGTATGGCTACACCTTC. Its translation is CASTGPAGAYGYTF.

The rearrangement links TRBV2 to TRBJ1-1; 9 positions match TRBD1. V dropped 10 bases and J dropped 4; count of bases not matched to a gene: 10. Germline V CDR1 and CDR2: SNHLY, FYNNEI. The CDR3 is made up of 14 amino acids. The CDR3, as DNA: TGTGCCACGAAACAGGGGGCTTTTAGCACTGAAGCTTTCTTT. It codes for CATKQGAFSTEAFF.

The rearrangement joins TRBV7-2 to TRBJ1-3; no clear D. V shed 5 bases and J shed 2 bases, with 16 bases lying between them. Germline CDR1 and CDR2: SGHTA and FQGNSA. This CDR3 contains 16 residues. This CDR3 reads CASSLEGGGTGNTIYF. CDR3 DNA: TGTGCCAGCAGCCTCGAGGGAGGTGGGACTGGAAACACCATATATTTT.

V gene TRBV30 combines with J gene TRBJ1-1; D remains unclear. V lost 0 bases, J lost 0 bases, and 8 bases lay in between. Germline CDR1 GTSNPN, CDR2 SVGIG (reference sequence). The length of the CDR3 is 14 residues. CDR3 bases: TGTGCCTGGAGTGTATCCCACATGAACACTGAAGCTTTCTTT. Its protein product is CAWSVSHMNTEAFF.

This clone was seen a few times. Its ends do not fully match the called genes, so a read error is possible. This chain links TRBV6-1 with TRBJ1-2, with D maybe TRBD1 (5 bases). Germline V CDR1 and CDR2: MNHNS, SASEGT. The CDR3 extends over 11 amino acids. The chain's CDR3 is CASSDGYRPRF. CDR3 bases: TGTGCCAGCAGTGACGGGTACAGGCCTAGGTTC.

V and J are TRBV7-2 and TRBJ2-7; D may be TRBD2 (6 bases). Germline values: CDR1 SGHTA, CDR2 FQGNSA. Trimming shortened V by 6 bases and J by 0 bases, and 15 bases separated the two germline ends. The CDR3 has 15 amino acids. The CDR3 sequence is CASRPREISSYEQYF. CDR3 in DNA: TGTGCCAGCAGGCCCCGGGAGATATCCTCCTACGAGCAGTACTTC.

V gene TRBV19 combines with J gene TRBJ2-3; TRBD2 agrees at 8 bases. Germline CDR1 is LNHDA and CDR2 is SQIVND (reference sequence). V lost 7 bases, J lost 4 bases, and 10 bases stayed unmatched. The CDR3 is 15 residues long. CDR3 sequence: CASTRTGGRADTQYF. Written as DNA, the CDR3 is TGTGCCAGTACCCGAACGGGAGGGAGGGCAGATACGCAGTATTTT.

The chain joins TRBV7-9 to TRBJ2-1; D gene uncertain. CDR3 length equals 16 residues. Germline V gives CDR1 SEHNR, CDR2 FQNEAQ (reference sequence). Trimming took 1 base from V and 1 from J, leaving 11 bases between them. The chain's CDR3 is CASSLGTFGSYNEQFF. The CDR3 nucleotides read TGTGCCAGCAGCTTAGGCACATTCGGGTCCTACAATGAGCAGTTCTTC.

The sample holds a few counts of this clone. This chain uses TRBV19 with TRBJ1-1; tentative D call: TRBD1 (6 bases). The germline CDR1 and CDR2 sequences are LNHDA and SQIVND (reference sequence). The CDR3 covers 13 residues. V was trimmed by 5 bases and J by 5 bases, leaving 12 bases between them. DNA for the CDR3: TGTGCCAGTAGTCCGGACAGAAGGACTGAAGCTTTCTTT. This codes for CASSPDRRTEAFF.

This chain uses TRBV10-1 with TRBJ2-6, with TRBD1 as a possible D gene (5 bases). CDR1 and CDR2 (germline): WNHNN, SYGVQD (reference sequence). The ends were cut back, 4 bases at V and 2 bases at J, with 15 bases in the middle. The CDR3 spans 17 residues. Here the CDR3 DNA reads TGCGCCAGCAGTGCAGGGTCTGGGCCAACTGGGGCCAACGTCCTGACTTTC. Its protein is CASSAGSGPTGANVLTF.

The chain employs TRBV27 and TRBJ2-5; 8 positions match TRBD2. The length of the CDR3 is 16 residues. The junction had 5 bases not matched to a gene; V was cut back by 1 base and J by 1 base. Germline loops: CDR1 MNHEY, CDR2 SMNVEV (reference sequence). The DNA of the CDR3 is TGTGCCAGCAGTTTATACGGGGGGGCGAGCCAAGAGACCCAGTACTTC. Protein product: CASSLYGGASQETQYF.

V is TRBV2 and J is TRBJ2-5; D might be TRBD2 (5 bases). V shed 9 bases and J shed 3 bases, with 11 bases lying between them. Germline CDR1 SNHLY, CDR2 FYNNEI. There are 12 residues in the CDR3. The CDR3 loop is CASSSREETQYF. DNA for the CDR3: TGTGCCAGTTCTTCGCGGGAAGAGACCCAGTACTTC.

This clone appeared once. This chain joins TRBV2 and TRBJ1-1, with D unclear. The CDR3 sequence is 16 residues long. V was trimmed by 4 bases and J by 3 bases, leaving 18 bases between them. CDR1 and CDR2 (germline): SNHLY, FYNNEI. CDR3 in amino acids: CASSVFMRVLDTEAFF. The CDR3 nucleotides read TGTGCCAGCAGTGTCTTCATGAGGGTGTTGGACACTGAAGCTTTCTTT. The full variable domain, rest sourced from reference TRBV2 and TRBJ1-1, is EPEVTQTPSHQVTQMGQEVILRCVPISNHLYFYWYRQILGQKVEFLVSFYNNEISEKSEIFDDQFSVERPDGSNFTLKIRSTKLEDSAMYFCASSVFMRVLDTEAFFGQGTRLTVV.

J is TRBJ1-5 and V is TRBV5-1; 10 bases map to TRBD1. Germline trimming cut 5 bases from V and 5 bases from J; bases unmatched to any gene: 4. Germline V lookup: CDR1 SGHRS, CDR2 YFSETQ. CDR3 size: 14 residues. Here the CDR3 DNA reads TGCGCCAGCAGTACGACAGGGGGCGATCAGCCCCAGCATTTT. It is translated as CASSTTGGDQPQHF.

This sequence joins TRBV7-9 and TRBJ2-1; 9 bases match TRBD2. Germline CDR1 SEHNR, CDR2 FQNEAQ (reference sequence). V was clipped by 5 bases and J by 8 bases; unmatched bases: 13. The CDR3 extends over 16 amino acids. As DNA, the CDR3 is TGTGCCAGCAGCCTTTTTGGAGGTAGCGGGGGTGATGAGCAGTTCTTC. Protein sequence: CASSLFGGSGGDEQFF.

In its sample, this clone was seen a few times. The chain is built from TRBV7-2 and TRBJ2-6; D perhaps matches TRBD1 (5 bases). Germline lookup yields CDR1 SGHTA and CDR2 FQGNSA. CDR3 length equals 16 residues. V was clipped by 2 bases and J by 2 bases, with 10 bases between them. The CDR3, as DNA: TGTGCCAGCAGCTTACAGGGTTCGACTGGGGCCAACGTCCTGACTTTC. It yields the protein CASSLQGSTGANVLTF.